This T cell receptor (beta chain) was sequenced for a study of blood T cell repertoires in COVID-19. The overall study: Researchers got acute and convalescent COVID-19 samples from the United States, Italy and Spain.

In the original analysis: Amplification of reference gene primers was used by the study to estimate nucleated cell counts. The data were produced by immunoSEQ multiplex PCR, yet TCRdb's version contains in-frame clones alone and is incomplete. The D gene and trimming were derived from the DNA, and the V and J assignments and clone size from that table. There are 250,000 to 350,000 clones in the sample; around nine tenths occur only once, and 6% to 7% lies in the top ten. Those enrolled, adults aged roughly 18 to 90 years, came from about two dozen US areas. Participant reports of clinical history set cohort assignment. Trimming took 3 bases from V and 8 from J; bases not matched to a gene: 7. The germline gives CDR1 GTSNPN, CDR2 SVGIG (reference sequence). The CDR3 covers 14 residues.

This sequence originates from a woman aged 40 to 50 who had recovered from COVID-19. This chain joins TRBV30 and TRBJ1-4; the match to TRBD1 covers 9 bases. Sample: PBMCs or T cells enriched from blood (not recorded which). The CDR3 is CAWSPGQGIEKLFF. The CDR3 coding sequence is TGTGCCTGGAGCCCAGGACAGGGGATAGAAAAACTGTTTTTT. Full variable domain (missing parts from reference TRBV30 and TRBJ1-4): SQTIHQWPATLVQPVGSPLSLECTVEGTSNPNLYWYRQAAGRGLQLLFYSVGIGQISSEVPQNLSASRPQDRQFILSSKKLLLSDSGFYLCAWSPGQGIEKLFFGSGTQLSVL.